This TCR beta chain is from a study of blood T cell repertoires in COVID-19. Study-wide context: Samples of COVID-19 (acute and convalescent) were obtained from the United States, Italy and Spain.

The germline V gene encodes CDR1 SSHAT and CDR2 FNYEAQ (reference sequence). The J segment lost 3 bases and the V segment lost 2 bases, leaving 9 bases of the junction unmatched. This CDR3 region has 16 residues. In its sample, this clone was seen once. Some clones are missing from TCRdb's copy, which holds only in-frame ones; the method was immunoSEQ multiplex PCR. The data show 150,000 to 200,000 clones, around 90% seen once. This chain connects TRBV7-7 to TRBJ2-5, with 7 positions matching TRBD1. The clonotype comes from a woman in her twenties or thirties who had recovered from COVID-19. The specimen sequenced was PBMCs or T cells enriched from blood (not recorded which). CDR3 nucleotides: TGTGCCAGCAGCTTACAGGGAACAGGGGCGAAAGAGACCCAGTACTTC. It yields the protein CASSLQGTGAKETQYF.